This T cell receptor (beta chain) was recorded in a study of yellow fever vaccine responses in identical twins. Details on this clonotype: Its antigen is not identified.

Findings and limits, study-wide: Twins' vaccine T cell response reportedly gave the appearance of partial convergence and partial personalization.

One entry per CDR3 protein results from TCRdb running MiXCR on the RT-PCR reads. Of roughly 3,600 distinct CDR3 sequences in the sample, about 80% were seen once. The CDR3 runs to 13 residues. The germline V gene encodes CDR1 SGHDN and CDR2 FVKESK. Trimming took off 4 bases at V and 6 bases at J, with 13 bases between the two ends. The chain is built from TRBV14 and TRBJ2-7; D unresolved. The sequenced sample was T cells from blood (PBMCs), unsorted or a sorted subset (not recorded which), obtained before or after yellow fever vaccination (not recorded which). This clonotype was sampled from a woman under 30 who received the yellow fever vaccine. This chain's CDR3 is CASSRRNSVEQYF. CDR3 sequence (DNA): TGTGCCAGCAGCCGACGCAATAGTGTCGAGCAGTACTTC.